This T cell receptor beta chain appears in the sequencing data of a study of technical replicates of blood from several donors. The protocol was immunoSEQ multiplex PCR, while the TCRdb copy is restricted to in-frame clones and leaves out a portion. The table records 95,000 to 100,000 clones, approximately 94% of them present only once. The germline CDR1 and CDR2 sequences are SGHKS and YYEKEE (reference sequence). CDR3 length equals 13 residues. Trimming removed 2 bases at V and 7 bases at J, with 10 bases between. Sequenced input: T cells isolated from PBMCs. The chain is built from TRBV5-5 and TRBJ1-5; possible D gene TRBD1, 6 bases. This TCR was sampled from a human donor in good health. CDR3 amino acids: CASSFGRGQPQHF. In DNA, the CDR3 is TGTGCCAGCAGCTTCGGCAGGGGCCAGCCCCAGCATTTT. Drawing the rest from reference TRBV5-5 and TRBJ1-5, the complete variable domain is DAGVTQSPTHLIKTRGQQVTLRCSPISGHKSVSWYQQVLGQGPQFIFQYYEKEERGRGNFPDRFSARQFPNYSSELNVNALLLGDSALYLCASSFGRGQPQHFGDGTRLSIL.